The source of this TCR beta chain is a study of OX40 agonist ivuxolimab in advanced cancers. The overall study: Ivuxolimab was administered intravenously to patients at 0.01 to 10 mg/kg every 2 weeks.

The table came from immunoSEQ multiplex PCR; TCRdb's copy has only in-frame clones and leaves some out. The sample records about 76,000 clones, roughly 85% being singletons. The CDR3 has 15 residues. CDR1 is SGHTA, CDR2 FQGNSA, per germline. The V gene lost 1 base and the J gene lost 7 bases, with 14 bases spanning the gap. The specimen was CD4+ or CD8+ T cells sorted from blood, collected in a trial of the OX40 agonist ivuxolimab. This rearrangement joins TRBV7-2 to TRBJ2-1; D is perhaps TRBD1 (6 bases). The sequence was collected from an adult with an advanced solid tumor such as melanoma, head and neck, liver or kidney cancer. For the CDR3, the DNA is TGTGCCAGCAGCTTAGACCCAGGGGCGAGGAATGAGCAGTTCTTC. This translates into CASSLDPGARNEQFF.